The 6 T cell receptor beta chains reported below all come from one sample, sequenced in a study of T cell repertoires in cytomegalovirus infection. TCRdb passed the reads through MiXCR, listing each CDR3 protein once. Among about 230,000 distinct CDR3 sequences, approximately 6.7% were seen once, and the ten largest hold around 6.9%. Specimen: PBMCs. All receptors derive from a human donor in good health (CMV status not recorded). Some clones in this sample may be carry-over from other donors' samples.

This clonotype has a count of ten or more. V and J are TRBV28 and TRBJ1-1, with D perhaps TRBD1 (6 bases). The germline gives CDR1 MDHEN, CDR2 SYDVKM. CDR3 length: 16 residues. With 8 bases removed from V and 10 bases from J, the gap between germline ends came to 29 bases. CDR3 nucleotide sequence: TGTGCCAGCGAGATTATCAGGGGACTGAACCCACCGGCAGCTTTCTTT. It encodes CASEIIRGLNPPAAFF. Drawing the rest from reference TRBV28 and TRBJ1-1, the complete variable domain is DVKVTQSSRYLVKRTGEKVFLECVQDMDHENMFWYRQDPGLGLRLIYFSYDVKMKEKGDIPEGYSVSREKKERFSLILESASTNQTSMYLCASEIIRGLNPPAAFFGQGTRLTVV.

This clonotype occurred many times. The rearrangement links TRBV7-6 to TRBJ2-5; 9 bases are a match to TRBD2. After removal of 1 base from V and 2 bases from J, the junction contained 8 bases not matched to a gene. Germline V gene data show CDR1 as SGHVS and CDR2 as FNYEAQ. The CDR3 length is 17 residues. The CDR3: CASSLVGSGGPQETQYF. CDR3 DNA sequence: TGTGCCAGCAGCTTAGTCGGTAGCGGGGGCCCGCAAGAGACCCAGTACTTC.

This clonotype has ten or more counts. The chain employs TRBV7-2 and TRBJ2-7; 7 nucleotides match TRBD1. Trimming cost V 4 bases and J 0 bases; bases outside gene matches: 9. Germline V CDR1 and CDR2: SGHTA, FQGNSA. The CDR3 length is 16 residues. Here the CDR3 DNA reads TGTGCCAGCAGCTCCGTAGGGGGCGGCAGCTCCTACGAGCAGTACTTC. This codes for CASSSVGGGSSYEQYF.

This clonotype appeared many times. The chain has TRBV29-1 and TRBJ1-6, with TRBD1 matching over 7 bases. Germline CDR1 is SQVTM and CDR2 is ANQGSEA. Trimming at V came to 6 bases and at J to 7 bases, leaving 12 bases not matched to a gene. The CDR3 contains 15 residues. The CDR3 nucleotides are TGCAGCGTCCTAGAGGGGGCGCAGGGAAATTCACCCCTCCACTTT. Encoded protein: CSVLEGAQGNSPLHF.

This clonotype was seen only a few times. J is TRBJ2-3 and V is TRBV18; D is unclear. V lost 2 bases, J lost 3 bases, and 9 bases lay in between. CDR1 and CDR2 (germline): KGHSH, LQKENI. The CDR3 spans 14 residues. The CDR3 spells CASSPKGTTDTQYF. In DNA form, the CDR3 reads TGTGCCAGCTCACCAAAAGGAACGACAGATACGCAGTATTTT. The entire variable domain, with the rest obtained from reference TRBV18 and TRBJ2-3, is as follows: NAGVMQNPRHLVRRRGQEARLRCSPMKGHSHVYWYRQLPEEGLKFMVYLQKENIIDESGMPKERFSAEFPKEGPSILRIQQVVRGDSAAYFCASSPKGTTDTQYFGPGTRLTVL.

The V call is TRBV20-1, the J call TRBJ2-5; 13 bases map to TRBD2. The junction had 18 bases not matched to a gene; V was cut back by 6 bases and J by 5 bases. The CDR3 contains 18 residues. Germline V CDR1 and CDR2: DFQATT, SNEGSKA (reference sequence). The CDR3 loop is CSANEARLAGGFRETQYF. CDR3 nucleotide sequence: TGCAGTGCCAATGAGGCCCGACTAGCGGGGGGCTTCCGGGAGACCCAGTACTTC.